A selection of T cell receptor beta chains follows, all from one sample in a study of T cell responses to AZD1222 COVID-19 vaccine. The method was immunoSEQ multiplex PCR; TCRdb's version includes in-frame clones alone and lacks a portion of them. Of 95,000 to 150,000 clones detected, 80% to 90% appear once; the ten largest clones hold 3.1%. The material sequenced was peripheral blood, taken on day 0 of AZD1222 vaccination. These receptors came from an adult in good health. Each CDR3 is given with its conserved first and last residue. Each record gives: CDR3 DNA, CDR3 protein, V gene, J gene, clone size, D gene. D genes are given only for firm matches. Size is omitted from some rows. Given values are once, few, many or a class for expanded clones.

CDR3nt: TGCGCCAGCAGCCAAGATAAGACTGAAGGAGATTGGCAAGAGACCCAGTACTTC
CDR3aa: CASSQDKTEGDWQETQYF
v_gene: TRBV4-3
j_gene: TRBJ2-5
abundance: NA
d_gene: NA

CDR3nt: TGTGCCAGCACGCGGACAGTCCAAGAGACCCAGTACTTC
CDR3aa: CASTRTVQETQYF
v_gene: TRBV28
j_gene: TRBJ2-5
abundance: NA
d_gene: NA

CDR3nt: TGTGCCAGCAGCGGACAAAACCGGGGACTAGCGGGGGGAGAGACCCAGTACTTC
CDR3aa: CASSGQNRGLAGGETQYF
v_gene: TRBV9
j_gene: TRBJ2-5
abundance: once
d_gene: TRBD2

CDR3nt: TGTGCCAGCAGGGGCAGGGCTGGGGCCAACGTCCTGACTTTC
CDR3aa: CASRGRAGANVLTF
v_gene: TRBV5-8
j_gene: TRBJ2-6
abundance: NA
d_gene: NA

CDR3nt: TGCGCCAGCAGCCAAGGTCGGGGTGCGGTTGATGAGCAGTTCTTC
CDR3aa: CASSQGRGAVDEQFF
v_gene: TRBV4-3
j_gene: TRBJ2-1
abundance: NA
d_gene: NA

CDR3nt: TGCGCCAGCAGCCGCCGCGGACAGGGGGCGGTTGGCTACACCTTC
CDR3aa: CASSRRGQGAVGYTF
v_gene: TRBV4-1
j_gene: TRBJ1-2
abundance: few
d_gene: TRBD1

CDR3nt: TGTGCCAGCAGCATGACAGGGGATGCTTTCTTT
CDR3aa: CASSMTGDAFF
v_gene: TRBV2
j_gene: TRBJ1-1
abundance: NA
d_gene: TRBD1

CDR3nt: TGTGCCAGCAGTGACCTAGCCTCTCAGTTCTTC
CDR3aa: CASSDLASQFF
v_gene: TRBV27
j_gene: TRBJ2-1
abundance: NA
d_gene: NA

CDR3nt: TGTGCCAGCAGCGTGGACAGATCCTACGAGCAGTACTTC
CDR3aa: CASSVDRSYEQYF
v_gene: TRBV5-6
j_gene: TRBJ2-7
abundance: NA
d_gene: NA

CDR3nt: TGTGCCACCAGCAGCCCGGACAGGGCTAAAGAGCAGTACTTC
CDR3aa: CATSSPDRAKEQYF
v_gene: TRBV15
j_gene: TRBJ2-7
abundance: NA
d_gene: TRBD1

CDR3nt: TGTGCCAGCAGCCCGGGGCCCGGGGACCTTTACGAGCAGTACTTC
CDR3aa: CASSPGPGDLYEQYF
v_gene: TRBV5-4
j_gene: TRBJ2-7
abundance: NA
d_gene: NA

CDR3nt: TGTGCCAGCAGCCCCAGTACTGCGAACACCGGGGAGCTGTTTTTT
CDR3aa: CASSPSTANTGELFF
v_gene: TRBV7-3
j_gene: TRBJ2-2
abundance: NA
d_gene: NA

CDR3nt: TGTGCCAGCATCACCGTCCTGGGACAGTCCTCCTACGAGCAGTACTTC
CDR3aa: CASITVLGQSSYEQYF
v_gene: TRBV5-5
j_gene: TRBJ2-7
abundance: NA
d_gene: TRBD1

CDR3nt: TGTGCCAGCAGCCTTCCGAGGGGCATGAACACTGAAGCTTTCTTT
CDR3aa: CASSLPRGMNTEAFF
v_gene: TRBV3-1/TRBV3-2
j_gene: TRBJ1-1
abundance: NA
d_gene: NA

CDR3nt: TGCGCCAGCAGCCAAGTAACTAGCGGAGAGACCCAGTACTTC
CDR3aa: CASSQVTSGETQYF
v_gene: TRBV4-1
j_gene: TRBJ2-5
abundance: NA
d_gene: TRBD2

CDR3nt: TGTGCCAGCAGGCGCGGACGGGGGGCAGCGTACGAGCAGTACTTC
CDR3aa: CASRRGRGAAYEQYF
v_gene: TRBV28
j_gene: TRBJ2-7
abundance: NA
d_gene: NA

CDR3nt: TGTGCCAGCAGCCCGGGACTAGCGGGAGGGCGGAGCACCGGGGAGCTGTTTTTT
CDR3aa: CASSPGLAGGRSTGELFF
v_gene: TRBV5-4
j_gene: TRBJ2-2
abundance: NA
d_gene: TRBD2

CDR3nt: TGTGCCAGCAGCTTAGGGGCGGCAGGGGATCAGCCCCAGCATTTT
CDR3aa: CASSLGAAGDQPQHF
v_gene: TRBV13
j_gene: TRBJ1-5
abundance: NA
d_gene: NA

CDR3nt: TGTGCCAGCAGCCTCGCTATAGGGGGCCCCGAACCCACTGAAGCTTTCTTT
CDR3aa: CASSLAIGGPEPTEAFF
v_gene: TRBV21-1
j_gene: TRBJ1-1
abundance: NA
d_gene: NA

CDR3nt: TGTGCCAGTAGTAAGGACCTTGGGACAGTTTACTATGGCTACACCTTC
CDR3aa: CASSKDLGTVYYGYTF
v_gene: TRBV19
j_gene: TRBJ1-2
abundance: NA
d_gene: TRBD1

CDR3nt: TGTGCCACAGGGGCAACCTCCAATCAGCCCCAGCATTTT
CDR3aa: CATGATSNQPQHF
v_gene: TRBV6-6
j_gene: TRBJ1-5
abundance: NA
d_gene: NA

CDR3nt: TGTGCCACCAGTGATTCGGACCCCCTAAGCTACACCTTC
CDR3aa: CATSDSDPLSYTF
v_gene: TRBV24-1
j_gene: TRBJ1-2
abundance: NA
d_gene: NA

CDR3nt: TGTGCCATCCGGCGTAGCGGGAGGGGTTACAATGAGCAGTTCTTC
CDR3aa: CAIRRSGRGYNEQFF
v_gene: TRBV10-3
j_gene: TRBJ2-1
abundance: NA
d_gene: TRBD2

CDR3nt: TGTGCCAGCAGTCGTCAGGGGAGGTCCTATAATTCACCCCTCCACTTT
CDR3aa: CASSRQGRSYNSPLHF
v_gene: TRBV6-2/TRBV6-3
j_gene: TRBJ1-6
abundance: NA
d_gene: NA